What follows describes a single T cell receptor (beta chain). What it binds is unknown. The record originates from a study of response to subunit inactivated influenza vaccine. TCRdb re-called the RT-PCR reads through MiXCR, storing one row per CDR3 protein. The table lists 170,000 or so distinct CDR3 sequences, around 11% of them singletons. Study-level results: Authors proposed each seasonal influenza vaccination draws in few new T cells.

The sample was CD8+ T cells sorted from PBMCs, taken around 25 months after vaccination. The receptor was isolated from a man aged 50-75 years who received an inactivated influenza vaccine.

DNA of the CDR3: TGTGCCAGCTCCCAGGGGCCCCGGGGCCGGACTAGCGGTAGGGGCACAGATACGCAGTATTTT. Translating it yields CASSQGPRGRTSGRGTDTQYF. This chain links TRBV21-1 with TRBJ2-3; whether TRBD2, the table's D call, matches the DNA was not checked. TRBV21-1 is assigned pseudogene status. The CDR3 totals 21 residues.